This is a list of T cell receptor beta chains from one sample in a study of T cell responses to AZD1222 COVID-19 vaccine. Profiling relied on immunoSEQ multiplex PCR, and the TCRdb table lists in-frame clones only, not all of them. The sample carries fewer than 120,000 clones, 88% recorded once. The starting material was peripheral blood, obtained on day 0 of AZD1222 vaccination. The receptors were gathered from an adult in good health. CDR3s include the opening cysteine and the closing phenylalanine or tryptophan. The D gene is left open where the match is weak. Clone size is shown for a subset of rows, as once, few, many or a class of expanded clone.

- | TRBJ2-4 | - | TRBV6-1 | TGTGCCAGCAGTGAACTGGAAGCCAAAAACATTCAGTACTTC | CASSELEAKNIQYF
- | TRBJ1-5 | - | TRBV19 | TGTGCCAGTAGACAGGGATACCAGCCCCAGCATTTT | CASRQGYQPQHF
few | TRBJ1-1 | TRBD1 | TRBV4-1 | TGCGCCAGCAGCAACCTAGGGACAGGCTCACCCGGGGGAGCTTTCTTT | CASSNLGTGSPGGAFF
- | TRBJ1-5 | - | TRBV6-5 | TGTGCCAGCAGGGGGACGATAGGCAATCAGCCCCAGCATTTT | CASRGTIGNQPQHF
- | TRBJ1-1 | - | TRBV29-1 | TGCAGCGCTACGCCGGGGGGGAACACTGAAGCTTTCTTT | CSATPGGNTEAFF
few | TRBJ2-7 | - | TRBV14 | TGTGCCAGCAGCCCCGGGACGGACTACGAGCAGTACTTC | CASSPGTDYEQYF
- | TRBJ2-1 | TRBD2 | TRBV9 | TGTGCCAGCAGCGTAGAGGGAGGGGTCTACAATGAGCAGTTCTTC | CASSVEGGVYNEQFF
- | TRBJ1-1 | - | TRBV24-1 | TGTGCCACCAGTGGTTGGACAGATGAAGCTTTCTTT | CATSGWTDEAFF
- | TRBJ2-7 | - | TRBV18 | TGTGCCAGCTCACGTCAGGAGTACGAGCAGTACTTC | CASSRQEYEQYF
- | TRBJ1-2 | - | TRBV5-4 | TGTGCCAGCAGCTTGAGTCCAGGTCGAGCTAACTATGGCTACACCTTC | CASSLSPGRANYGYTF
- | TRBJ1-1 | - | TRBV9 | TGTGCCAGCAGCGTAGACAGGGAGAACACTGAAGCTTTCTTT | CASSVDRENTEAFF
- | TRBJ2-7 | - | TRBV30 | TGTGCCTGGAGTTCACATCTCGCAAGAGAGCAGTACTTC | CAWSSHLAREQYF